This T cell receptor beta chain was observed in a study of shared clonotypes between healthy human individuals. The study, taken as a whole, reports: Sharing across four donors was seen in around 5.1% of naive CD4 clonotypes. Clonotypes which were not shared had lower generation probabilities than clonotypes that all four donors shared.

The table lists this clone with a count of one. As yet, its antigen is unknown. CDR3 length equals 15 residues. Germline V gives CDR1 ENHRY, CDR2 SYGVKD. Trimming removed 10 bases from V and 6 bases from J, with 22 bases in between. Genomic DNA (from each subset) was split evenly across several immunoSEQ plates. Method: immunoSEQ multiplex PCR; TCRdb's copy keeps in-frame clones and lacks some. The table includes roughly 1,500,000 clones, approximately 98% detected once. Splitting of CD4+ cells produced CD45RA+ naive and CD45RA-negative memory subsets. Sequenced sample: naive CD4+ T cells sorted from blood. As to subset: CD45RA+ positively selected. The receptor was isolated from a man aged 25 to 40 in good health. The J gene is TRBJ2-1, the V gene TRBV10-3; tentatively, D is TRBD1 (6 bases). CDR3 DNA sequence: TGTGCCACCGCCTGGGGGCGGACAACGTCCAATGAGCAGTTCTTC. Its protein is CATAWGRTTSNEQFF.